Listed below are T cell receptor beta chains from one sample, sequenced in a study of stem cell transplantation in POMP-related autoinflammatory disease. Assay used: immunoSEQ multiplex PCR; TCRdb lists only in-frame clones, some missing. The sample lists over 60,000 clones, about nine tenths occurring once. This specimen was CD4+ T cells from PBMCs, taken after stem cell transplantation. The receptors here all came from a human patient with POMP-related autoinflammation and immune dysregulation (PRAID). The T cells may come from the graft donor. The CDR3 runs from the conserved cysteine through the conserved F or W. A D gene is named only where the DNA matches it firmly. Clone size is given for some rows only: seen once, a few or many times, or a class if the clone is expanded.

V gene	clone size	J gene	D gene	CDR3 protein	CDR3 DNA
TRBV10-2	.	TRBJ2-5	TRBD2	CASRPTWAGGLVTQYF	TGCGCCAGCAGGCCTACTTGGGCGGGGGGGCTGGTGACCCAGTACTTC
TRBV5-1	.	TRBJ2-3	.	CASSLAGRLTDTQYF	TGCGCCAGCAGCTTAGCAGGGAGACTCACAGATACGCAGTATTTT
TRBV5-1	.	TRBJ2-7	.	CASSSGGPTYEQYF	TGCGCCAGCTCTTCTGGCGGGCCCACCTACGAGCAGTACTTC
TRBV21-1	.	TRBJ2-7	.	CASSPFEREGKCYEQYF	TGTGCCAGCAGCCCATTCGAACGGGAGGGAAAGTGCTACGAGCAGTACTTC
TRBV11-3	.	TRBJ2-2	.	CASSMVGNTGELFF	TGTGCCAGCAGCATGGTGGGGAACACCGGGGAGCTGTTTTTT
TRBV6-4	.	TRBJ2-1	TRBD2	CASSPSGFYNEQFF	TGTGCCAGCAGTCCTAGCGGGTTCTACAATGAGCAGTTCTTC
TRBV6-2/TRBV6-3	.	TRBJ2-3	.	CASSYTRPLADTQYF	TGTGCCAGCAGTTACACCCGTCCACTAGCAGATACGCAGTATTTT
TRBV10-1	few	TRBJ2-7	TRBD2	CASSELAGGHEQYF	TGCGCCAGCAGTGAGTTAGCGGGAGGCCACGAGCAGTACTTC
TRBV9	.	TRBJ2-2	.	CASSASTGNTGELFF	TGTGCCAGCAGCGCCTCGACGGGGAACACCGGGGAGCTGTTTTTT
TRBV2	.	TRBJ2-7	.	CASSEGEAPFSYEQYF	TGTGCCAGCAGCGAGGGGGAGGCCCCGTTCTCCTACGAGCAGTACTTC
TRBV29-1	.	TRBJ1-1	.	CSGSMGGTEAFF	TGCAGCGGTAGTATGGGCGGGACTGAAGCTTTCTTT
TRBV20-1	.	TRBJ2-7	.	CSAETGYEQYF	TGCAGTGCTGAGACAGGCTACGAGCAGTACTTC
TRBV28	.	TRBJ2-1	TRBD2	CASTSGRNEQFF	TGTGCCAGCACCAGCGGGAGGAATGAGCAGTTCTTC
TRBV25-1	.	TRBJ1-2	.	CASSDRWDRRYGYTF	TGTGCCAGCAGTGATCGGTGGGACCGACGCTATGGCTACACCTTC
TRBV9	once	TRBJ1-2	TRBD1	CASSVDGQGDGYTF	TGTGCCAGCAGCGTAGACGGACAGGGGGACGGCTACACCTTC
TRBV5-1	.	TRBJ2-1	.	CASSLGEGDNEQFF	TGCGCCAGCTCCCTAGGGGAAGGGGACAATGAGCAGTTCTTC
TRBV5-1	.	TRBJ2-3	TRBD2	CASSLAPTSASTDTQYF	TGCGCCAGCAGCCTTGCACCGACTAGCGCAAGCACAGATACGCAGTATTTT
TRBV28	.	TRBJ1-5	.	CASSLPVAANQPQHF	TGTGCCAGCAGCCTCCCGGTGGCAGCGAATCAGCCCCAGCATTTT
TRBV5-1	.	TRBJ1-3	.	CASRTEGSGNTIYF	TGCGCCAGCAGAACGGAGGGCTCTGGAAACACCATATATTTT
TRBV28	.	TRBJ1-2	TRBD1	CASSDRGYGYTF	TGTGCCAGCAGTGACAGGGGCTATGGCTACACCTTC
TRBV5-4	.	TRBJ2-5	TRBD2	CASSSGTSWETQYF	TGTGCCAGCAGCTCCGGGACTAGCTGGGAGACCCAGTACTTC
TRBV24-1	once	TRBJ2-1	.	CATSEPEAGHNEQFF	TGTGCCACCAGTGAGCCGGAAGCGGGTCACAATGAGCAGTTCTTC
TRBV4-1	few	TRBJ1-2	TRBD1	CASSLPGGGGYTF	TGCGCCAGCAGCCTCCCAGGGGGTGGTGGCTACACCTTC
TRBV4-1	.	TRBJ2-7	TRBD1	CASSQGTGGSYEQYF	TGCGCCAGCAGCCAAGGGACAGGGGGCTCCTACGAGCAGTACTTC
TRBV3-1/TRBV3-2	.	TRBJ1-1	TRBD1	CASSQVPGTRGTEAFF	TGTGCCAGCAGCCAAGTCCCCGGGACCAGGGGGACTGAAGCTTTCTTT
TRBV5-1	.	TRBJ2-2	.	CASSLVETSNTGELFF	TGCGCCAGCAGCTTGGTGGAAACCTCGAACACCGGGGAGCTGTTTTTT